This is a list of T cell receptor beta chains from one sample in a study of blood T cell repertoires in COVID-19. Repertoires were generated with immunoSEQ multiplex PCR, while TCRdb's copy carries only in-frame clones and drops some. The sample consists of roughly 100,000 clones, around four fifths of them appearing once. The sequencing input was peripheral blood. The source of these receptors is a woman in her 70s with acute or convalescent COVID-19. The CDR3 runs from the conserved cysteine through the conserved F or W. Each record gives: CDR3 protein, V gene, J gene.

cdr3_aa: CASSVRGDRGPDTQYF; v_call: TRBV9; j_call: TRBJ2-3
cdr3_aa: CASSDLRGFDTGELFF; v_call: TRBV19; j_call: TRBJ2-2
cdr3_aa: CAGLSPGVTYGYTF; v_call: TRBV6-5; j_call: TRBJ1-2
cdr3_aa: CASSYRDRVGYTF; v_call: TRBV5-4; j_call: TRBJ1-2
cdr3_aa: CASSLRGNEQFF; v_call: TRBV12-3/TRBV12-4; j_call: TRBJ2-1
cdr3_aa: CASSLALGELFF; v_call: TRBV7-8; j_call: TRBJ1-4
cdr3_aa: CASSLVQGADGYTF; v_call: TRBV5-1; j_call: TRBJ1-2
cdr3_aa: CASSQDQDREYGYTF; v_call: TRBV3-1/TRBV3-2; j_call: TRBJ1-2
cdr3_aa: CARSLGSLRYFSGANVLTF; v_call: TRBV5-3; j_call: TRBJ2-6
cdr3_aa: CASSLEGGGLNSPLHF; v_call: TRBV3-1/TRBV3-2; j_call: TRBJ1-6
cdr3_aa: CAISIQGLNTEAFF; v_call: TRBV10-3; j_call: TRBJ1-1
cdr3_aa: CSAPGQGDREAFF; v_call: TRBV29-1; j_call: TRBJ1-1
cdr3_aa: CASSLTRRGGLYEQYF; v_call: TRBV6-2/TRBV6-3; j_call: TRBJ2-7
cdr3_aa: CSVGEAGGYTF; v_call: TRBV29-1; j_call: TRBJ1-2
cdr3_aa: CASSDPFREGYTF; v_call: TRBV25-1; j_call: TRBJ1-2
cdr3_aa: CASSQDAPGGAYEKLFF; v_call: TRBV4-1; j_call: TRBJ1-4
cdr3_aa: CASSSTGGSGNTIYF; v_call: TRBV5-5; j_call: TRBJ1-3
cdr3_aa: CASSSNRVGNQPQHF; v_call: TRBV28; j_call: TRBJ1-5
cdr3_aa: CASSLLGQLSSEKLFF; v_call: TRBV19; j_call: TRBJ1-4
cdr3_aa: CATSEGQGSKYF; v_call: TRBV24-1; j_call: TRBJ2-7
cdr3_aa: CARLRRRGGRGGQQYF; v_call: TRBV5-1; j_call: TRBJ2-7
cdr3_aa: CSVAGTSGGHTDTQYF; v_call: TRBV29-1; j_call: TRBJ2-3
cdr3_aa: CASIGTSGGRQFF; v_call: TRBV12-3/TRBV12-4; j_call: TRBJ2-1
cdr3_aa: CAWSVKGAKDYGYTF; v_call: TRBV30; j_call: TRBJ1-2
cdr3_aa: CASSVAAGLGAGELFF; v_call: TRBV9; j_call: TRBJ2-2
cdr3_aa: CASSYGGDTQYF; v_call: TRBV11-2; j_call: TRBJ2-3
cdr3_aa: CASSVGQGANYGYTF; v_call: TRBV9; j_call: TRBJ1-2
cdr3_aa: CAWSWEKETQYF; v_call: TRBV30; j_call: TRBJ2-5
cdr3_aa: CAISEGLAGTTDTQYF; v_call: TRBV10-3; j_call: TRBJ2-3
cdr3_aa: CAWSPLDGETQYF; v_call: TRBV30; j_call: TRBJ2-5
cdr3_aa: CASSLRYGELFF; v_call: TRBV19; j_call: TRBJ2-2
cdr3_aa: CSVGGHGTEAFF; v_call: TRBV29-1; j_call: TRBJ1-1
cdr3_aa: CASSPHGVKGPYNEQFF; v_call: TRBV3-1/TRBV3-2; j_call: TRBJ2-1
cdr3_aa: CASSSTGSGNTIYF; v_call: TRBV5-1; j_call: TRBJ1-3
cdr3_aa: CASSPGGSYNEQFF; v_call: TRBV18; j_call: TRBJ2-1
cdr3_aa: CASTGNSNQPQHF; v_call: TRBV2; j_call: TRBJ1-5
cdr3_aa: CSVEDPQASGNTIYF; v_call: TRBV29-1; j_call: TRBJ1-3
cdr3_aa: CASSSTKLDSQNIQYF; v_call: TRBV7-9; j_call: TRBJ2-4
cdr3_aa: CASSPAQGNNSPLHF; v_call: TRBV25-1; j_call: TRBJ1-6
cdr3_aa: CAIRTDRGAEAFF; v_call: TRBV10-3; j_call: TRBJ1-1
cdr3_aa: CAISGGQAYGYTF; v_call: TRBV10-3; j_call: TRBJ1-2
cdr3_aa: CASTSTGLRGYTF; v_call: TRBV3-1/TRBV3-2; j_call: TRBJ1-2
cdr3_aa: CASSPYRTQGYNYGYTF; v_call: TRBV19; j_call: TRBJ1-2
cdr3_aa: CASSEVLAGNQFF; v_call: TRBV10-2; j_call: TRBJ2-1
cdr3_aa: CAWRWGRGLRGYTF; v_call: TRBV30; j_call: TRBJ1-2
cdr3_aa: CASSRTSSGEQYF; v_call: TRBV4-1; j_call: TRBJ2-7
cdr3_aa: CASSLTENQPQHF; v_call: TRBV18; j_call: TRBJ1-5
cdr3_aa: CASSPQFSGNTIYF; v_call: TRBV6-5; j_call: TRBJ1-3
cdr3_aa: CSVTQGAAYRRGFVETQYF; v_call: TRBV29-1; j_call: TRBJ2-5
cdr3_aa: CAWSVKGAGSPLHF; v_call: TRBV30; j_call: TRBJ1-6
cdr3_aa: CASSLGGGGPYEQYF; v_call: TRBV11-2; j_call: TRBJ2-7